A single sample gave rise to the 29 T cell receptor beta chains below, sequenced in a study of blood T cell repertoires in COVID-19. Sequenced by immunoSEQ multiplex PCR; TCRdb stores in-frame clones only, minus some. The table lists 150,000 to 200,000 clones, 82% of them singletons. The sequenced sample consisted of peripheral blood. Receptors were obtained from a woman in her fifties or sixties with COVID-19, enrolled during active disease.

The chain links TRBV5-4 to TRBJ2-6, with 7 bases identical to TRBD1. V dropped 1 base and J dropped 0; count of bases not matched to a gene: 7. The germline V gene has CDR1 SGHNT and CDR2 YYREEE (reference sequence). The CDR3 sequence is 18 residues long. The CDR3 region is CASSLRRQGLSGANVLTF. Written as DNA, the CDR3 is TGTGCCAGCAGCTTGCGGAGACAGGGCCTCTCTGGGGCCAACGTCCTGACTTTC. Full variable domain (rest looked up from reference TRBV5-4 and TRBJ2-6): ETGVTQSPTHLIKTRGQQVTLRCSSQSGHNTVSWYQQALGQGPQFIFQYYREEENGRGNFPPRFSGLQFPNYSSELNVNALELDDSALYLCASSLRRQGLSGANVLTFGAGSRLTVL.

This sequence joins TRBV7-2 and TRBJ2-7; maybe TRBD2 (7 bases). With 3 bases removed from V and 1 base from J, the gap between germline ends came to 22 bases. In germline, CDR1 is SGHTA, CDR2 FQGNSA. The CDR3 runs to 18 residues. As DNA, the CDR3 is TGTGCCAGCAGCTTCTTGGGGGGGGCGGGAAAGATGTCCTACGAGCAGTACTTC. Protein: CASSFLGGAGKMSYEQYF.

V is TRBV27 and J is TRBJ1-6, with 7 bases aligning to TRBD1. The germline gives CDR1 MNHEY, CDR2 SMNVEV (reference sequence). Trimming at V came to 6 bases and at J to 5 bases, leaving 7 bases not matched to a gene. This CDR3 contains 15 residues. The CDR3 spells CASRSPGQHNSPLHF. The CDR3 nucleotides read TGTGCCAGCAGATCCCCGGGACAGCATAATTCACCCCTCCACTTT.

This clone was seen more than once but under ten times. The genes are TRBV7-6 and TRBJ1-3; D not resolved. This CDR3 region has 16 residues. Trimming cost V 4 bases and J 1 base, with 14 bases left between them. The V gene's germline CDR1 is SGHVS and CDR2 FNYEAQ. The CDR3 region has the DNA TGTGCCAGCAGCTCGCAGGCAGCCGATTCTGGAAACACCATATATTTT. Protein sequence: CASSSQAADSGNTIYF.

V and J are TRBV6-6 and TRBJ1-2; D is uncertain. Germline V gene lookup returns CDR1 MNHNY and CDR2 SVGAGI (reference sequence). The V end lost 5 bases, the J end lost 2 bases, and 12 bases lay between the germline ends. The length of the CDR3 is 14 residues. CDR3 loop: CASSTFDNNYGYTF. The CDR3 nucleotides read TGTGCCAGCAGTACCTTCGACAACAACTATGGCTACACCTTC.

The chain recombines TRBV7-9 with TRBJ2-7; D possibly corresponds to TRBD1 (6 bases). V lost 5 bases to trimming and J lost 6 bases, with 11 bases between them. The CDR3 is made up of 12 amino acids. Germline V gene sequence: CDR1 SEHNR, CDR2 FQNEAQ (reference sequence). The CDR3 here is CASSPGTLEQYF. The CDR3 coding sequence is TGTGCCAGCAGCCCTGGGACACTCGAGCAGTACTTC.

This clone was detected a few times. The chain joins TRBV5-6 to TRBJ2-5, with a weak D call TRBD1 (5 bases). The CDR3 loop spans 17 amino acids. The V end lost 0 bases, the J end lost 2 bases, and 17 bases lay between the germline ends. From germline, CDR1 is SGHDT and CDR2 YYEEEE. CDR3 sequence: CASSLGSGWAPQETQYF. CDR3 sequence (DNA): TGTGCCAGCAGCTTGGGGTCAGGGTGGGCGCCTCAAGAGACCCAGTACTTC. Full variable domain (remainder filled in from reference TRBV5-6 and TRBJ2-5): DAGVTQSPTHLIKTRGQQVTLRCSPKSGHDTVSWYQQALGQGPQFIFQYYEEEERQRGNFPDRFSGHQFPNYSSELNVNALLLGDSALYLCASSLGSGWAPQETQYFGPGTRLLVL.

This clone was picked up many times. The rearrangement joins TRBV30 to TRBJ1-6; D remains unclear. Trimming took off 4 bases at V and 14 bases at J, with 9 bases between the two ends. Germline CDR1 and CDR2: GTSNPN and SVGIG (reference sequence). The CDR3 is made up of 10 amino acids. The CDR3 spells CAWKRGTLHF. CDR3 in DNA: TGTGCCTGGAAACGAGGGACCCTCCACTTT.

V is TRBV10-1 and J is TRBJ2-1; a weak D match, TRBD2 (6 bases). CDR3 length: 16 residues. Between the trimmed V and J ends, which lost 4 bases and 5 bases, there was a span of 18 bases. The germline V gene encodes CDR1 WNHNN and CDR2 SYGVQD (reference sequence). The CDR3 loop reads CASSVGPGVFDNEQFF. Here the CDR3 DNA reads TGCGCCAGCAGTGTTGGTCCGGGGGTTTTTGACAATGAGCAGTTCTTC.

The chain uses TRBV6-7 and TRBJ2-7; TRBD1 matches 9 bases. TRBV6-7 is identified as an open reading frame with a role that is uncertain. This CDR3 region has 14 residues. V gave up 8 bases and J gave up 5 bases; unmatched junction bases: 10. Written as DNA, the CDR3 is TGTGCCAGCGGGCTTCGACAGGGGGGCCACGAGCAGTACGTC. Translating it yields CASGLRQGGHEQYV.

V gene TRBV3-1 (or the pseudogene TRBV3-2) combines with J gene TRBJ1-4; TRBD1 agrees at 9 bases. Germline CDR1 is LGHDT and CDR2 is YNNKEL (reference sequence). This CDR3 is built from 15 residues. V was clipped by 4 bases and J by 7 bases; unmatched bases: 7. Here the CDR3 DNA reads TGTGCCAGCAGCCCATCCGGGACAGGGCCTGAAAAACTGTTTTTT. Its translation: CASSPSGTGPEKLFF.

This clone was seen a single time. The V and J genes are TRBV19 and TRBJ2-3; possibly TRBD2 for D (5 bases). Between the trimmed V and J ends, which lost 1 base and 0 bases, there was a span of 8 bases. The CDR3 has 15 amino acids. Germline assignment: CDR1 LNHDA and CDR2 SQIVND (reference sequence). CDR3 in DNA: TGTGCCAGTAGTATAGGTCGGGGAAGCACAGATACGCAGTATTTT. Its protein product is CASSIGRGSTDTQYF. Full variable domain (rest looked up from reference TRBV19 and TRBJ2-3): DGGITQSPKYLFRKEGQNVTLSCEQNLNHDAMYWYRQDPGQGLRLIYYSQIVNDFQKGDIAEGYSVSREKKESFPLTVTSAQKNPTAFYLCASSIGRGSTDTQYFGPGTRLTVL.

The CDR3 protein is CASSDRSYEQYV. In nucleotides, the CDR3 is TGTGCCAGCAGCGACAGGTCCTACGAGCAGTACGTC. The rearrangement joins TRBV6-2 or TRBV6-3 to TRBJ2-7; maybe TRBD1 (6 bases). The CDR3 runs to 12 residues. With 6 bases removed from V and 1 base from J, the gap between germline ends came to 7 bases. CDR1 is MNHEY, CDR2 SVGEGT, per germline.

The V call is TRBV15, the J call TRBJ1-2, with a tentative D call TRBD1 (5 bases). The CDR3 spans 15 residues. Trimming cost V 0 bases and J 6 bases, with 14 bases left between them. Per germline, CDR1 LNHNV and CDR2 YYDKDF (reference sequence). The CDR3 DNA sequence: TGTGCCACCAGCAGAGAGGGGCAGGGCTCCAATGGCTACACCTTC. It yields the protein CATSREGQGSNGYTF.

The J gene is TRBJ2-1, the V gene TRBV19; 10 bases align to TRBD2. The CDR3 extends over 18 amino acids. The V gene end was trimmed by 7 bases and the J gene end by 3 bases; junction bases not matched to a gene: 15. Germline loops: CDR1 LNHDA, CDR2 SQIVND (reference sequence). CDR3 coding DNA: TGTGCCAGTACCATAAAAGGGGCAGCGGGGGGGAACTACAATGAGCAGTTCTTC. Residues: CASTIKGAAGGNYNEQFF.

The sample holds one count of this clone. The rearrangement links TRBV10-2 to TRBJ2-7; TRBD2 aligns across 13 bases. This CDR3 has 15 amino acids. V lost 3 bases, J lost 2 bases, and 1 base stayed unmatched. The germline V gene encodes CDR1 WSHSY and CDR2 SAAADI. The chain's CDR3 is CASSDGTSGAYEQYV. The CDR3 DNA reads TGCGCCAGCAGTGATGGGACTAGCGGGGCCTACGAGCAGTACGTC.

Only a few counts were recorded for this clone. This chain uses TRBV5-4 with TRBJ2-2, with 8 bases fitting TRBD2. The CDR3 length is 16 residues. Germline V CDR1 and CDR2: SGHNT, YYREEE (reference sequence). The V and J ends lost 4 bases and 7 bases, in that order; junction bases with no gene match: 12. As DNA, the CDR3 is TGTGCCAGCAGCCCGTCGGTACGGGGGGGGTACGGGGAGCTGTTTTTT. Its translation: CASSPSVRGGYGELFF.

This rearrangement joins TRBV27 to TRBJ1-2, with 10 bases that match TRBD1. The CDR3 consists of 14 residues. With 6 bases clipped from V and 8 bases from J, the junction kept 9 bases outside the gene matches. Germline CDR1 and CDR2: MNHEY and SMNVEV (reference sequence). The CDR3 sequence: CASSLRQGAGGYTF. The DNA of the CDR3 is TGTGCCAGCAGCTTACGACAGGGGGCAGGAGGCTACACCTTC.

The table lists this clone with a few counts. The genes are TRBV19 and TRBJ1-4; D gene unclear. The germline V gene has CDR1 LNHDA and CDR2 SQIVND (reference sequence). Trimming shortened V by 3 bases and J by 0 bases, and 5 bases separated the two germline ends. This CDR3 comprises 14 residues. CDR3 bases: TGTGCCAGTAGTATGCAGACAACTAATGAAAAACTGTTTTTT. Protein: CASSMQTTNEKLFF.

The genes are TRBV24-1 and TRBJ2-3; 9 nucleotides match TRBD1. The CDR3 is 14 amino acids. Germline CDR1 and CDR2: KGHDR and SFDVKD. Unmatched junction bases numbered 4, after V lost 9 bases and J lost 1 base. The CDR3 DNA sequence: TGTGCCACCCGCCGGACAGGGGGCACAGATACGCAGTATTTT. Encoded protein: CATRRTGGTDTQYF.

This sequence joins TRBV7-8 and TRBJ2-1, with TRBD2 matching 9 bases. Germline V gene sequence: CDR1 SGHVS, CDR2 FQNEAQ. V shed 0 bases, J shed 3 bases, and the junction held 3 bases outside the gene matches. This CDR3 spans 16 amino acids. The CDR3 DNA sequence: TGTGCCAGCAGCTTAGCGGAGACTAGCGGCTACAATGAGCAGTTCTTC. Translating it yields CASSLAETSGYNEQFF.

V and J are TRBV7-8 and TRBJ2-3, with 8 bases that match TRBD2. Germline CDR1 SGHVS, CDR2 FQNEAQ. Losses at the gene ends were 8 bases for V and 2 bases for J; bases not matched to a gene: 15. The CDR3 runs 17 residues. Here the CDR3 reads CASQSGGALKNTDTQYF. The CDR3 DNA is TGTGCCAGCCAGTCCGGGGGGGCTCTAAAGAACACAGATACGCAGTATTTT.

The chain has TRBV28 and TRBJ1-4; TRBD1 aligns across 8 bases. The CDR3 is 14 residues long. The germline gives CDR1 MDHEN, CDR2 SYDVKM. With V trimmed by 7 bases and J by 6 bases, 7 bases remained unmatched. CDR3 loop: CASNQGAWDEKLFF. CDR3 sequence (DNA): TGTGCCAGCAACCAGGGGGCGTGGGATGAAAAACTGTTTTTT.

The gene calls are TRBV30 and TRBJ2-1, with TRBD2 identical over 12 bases. The CDR3 sequence is 18 residues long. Germline V gene lookup returns CDR1 GTSNPN and CDR2 SVGIG (reference sequence). With V trimmed by 2 bases and J by 0 bases, 8 bases remained unmatched. In DNA, the CDR3 is TGTGCCTGGAGTCTAATTTTGACTAGCGGGAGCTCCTACAATGAGCAGTTCTTC. The encoded protein is CAWSLILTSGSSYNEQFF.

The chain links TRBV18 to TRBJ2-7, with 12 bases matching TRBD2. CDR3 size: 15 residues. The ends lost 3 bases at V and 5 bases at J; junction bases unmatched: 5. Germline CDR1 and CDR2: KGHSH and LQKENI. CDR3 protein: CASSPLAGGSHEQYF. The CDR3 bases are TGTGCCAGCTCACCCCTAGCGGGAGGGTCCCACGAGCAGTACTTC.

This clone was observed a few times. The CDR3 region is CASSYSPSGRTYHSYNEQFF. Written as DNA, the CDR3 is TGTGCCAGCAGTTACTCGCCTAGCGGGAGGACTTACCACTCCTACAATGAGCAGTTCTTC. The chain uses TRBV6-2 or TRBV6-3 and TRBJ2-1; TRBD2 aligns across 11 bases. There are 20 residues in the CDR3. V lost 0 bases, J lost 0 bases, and 10 bases stayed unmatched. Germline-derived CDR1 and CDR2 are MNHEY and SVGEGT.

This clone is a singleton in its sample. The chain combines TRBV5-1 with TRBJ1-1; D perhaps matches TRBD1 (5 bases). V gave up 1 base and J gave up 4 bases, with 8 bases separating them. The CDR3 extends over 13 amino acids. Per germline, CDR1 SGHRS and CDR2 YFSETQ. The CDR3: CASSLLGATEAFF. CDR3 coding DNA: TGCGCCAGCAGCTTGCTAGGGGCCACTGAAGCTTTCTTT.

This clone was counted a few times. The genes are TRBV6-5 and TRBJ1-5, with D possibly being TRBD1 (5 bases). The V end was cut by 5 bases, the J end by 7 bases, with 18 bases between. Germline-derived CDR1 and CDR2 are MNHEY and SVGAGI. The CDR3 is 15 residues long. As DNA, the CDR3 is TGTGCCAGCAGTAGAACCCGGGACTCTGGGCAGCCCCAGCATTTT. This encodes CASSRTRDSGQPQHF.

This clone was detected a few times. The rearrangement links TRBV2 to TRBJ1-6, with D possibly being TRBD1 (6 bases). Germline values: CDR1 SNHLY, CDR2 FYNNEI. V lost 7 bases and J 4 bases, leaving 17 bases between the germline ends. The CDR3 consists of 16 residues. CDR3 protein: CASNGYRALYNSPLHF. CDR3 DNA: TGTGCCAGCAATGGTTACAGGGCCCTTTATAATTCACCCCTCCACTTT.